These 19 T cell receptor beta chains came from one sample sequenced in a study of long-term antiretroviral therapy in people with HIV. Researchers ran immunoSEQ v3.0 at survey level. Repertoires were generated with immunoSEQ multiplex PCR, while TCRdb's copy carries only in-frame clones and drops some. The sample yields tens of thousands of clones, 70% to 85% seen once. The material sequenced was unsorted PBMCs, taken 0.5 years before starting antiretroviral therapy. Every receptor here comes from a man aged 40-49 years with HIV.

The CDR3, as DNA: TGTGCCAGCAGCTTAACGGACGAGCAGTACTTC. This sequence encodes CASSLTDEQYF. The chain carries TRBV7-6 and TRBJ2-7; unclear D gene. Germline V gene lookup returns CDR1 SGHVS and CDR2 FNYEAQ. Between the trimmed V and J ends, which lost 2 bases and 5 bases, there was a span of 4 bases. This CDR3 has 11 amino acids.

The chain joins TRBV4-3 to TRBJ2-1; possible D gene TRBD1, 5 bases. The germline CDR1 and CDR2 sequences are LGHNA and YSLEER. The CDR3 extends over 14 amino acids. V lost 5 bases, J lost 8 bases, and 16 bases lay in between. This chain's CDR3 is CASSFLTGGDEQFF. The CDR3 nucleotides are TGCGCCAGCAGCTTTTTAACAGGTGGGGATGAGCAGTTCTTC.

The V gene is TRBV30, the J gene TRBJ2-7; D ambiguous. The V end lost 3 bases, the J end lost 2 bases, and 8 bases lay between the germline ends. The CDR3 sequence is 12 residues long. Germline-derived CDR1 and CDR2 are GTSNPN and SVGIG (reference sequence). The CDR3 reads CAWSPGTYEQYF. In DNA, the CDR3 is TGTGCCTGGAGCCCAGGAACCTACGAGCAGTACTTC. Variable domain in full (rest from reference TRBV30 and TRBJ2-7): SQTIHQWPATLVQPVGSPLSLECTVEGTSNPNLYWYRQAAGRGLQLLFYSVGIGQISSEVPQNLSASRPQDRQFILSSKKLLLSDSGFYLCAWSPGTYEQYFGPGTRLTVT.

The CDR3 DNA reads as TGTGCCAGCTACCCCGGGGGACAGGGATATGCCGGGGAGCTGTTTTTT. Amino acids: CASYPGGQGYAGELFF. The chain is built from TRBV28 and TRBJ2-2, with 9 bases fitting TRBD1. After removal of 8 bases from V and 6 bases from J, the junction contained 13 bases not matched to a gene. The CDR3 is 16 residues long. The V gene's germline CDR1 is MDHEN and CDR2 SYDVKM.

CDR3 in DNA: TGCGCCAGCAGCCAAGCCCCAGGGACCACCTACGAGCAGTACTTC. This sequence encodes CASSQAPGTTYEQYF. The chain links TRBV4-1 to TRBJ2-7; D tentatively reads TRBD1 or TRBD2 (5 bases each). The CDR3 covers 15 residues. CDR1 and CDR2 from the germline V gene are MGHRA and YSYEKL. Deletions cut 1 base from V and 2 bases from J, with 12 bases between.

This chain uses TRBV5-6 with TRBJ1-6; D unclear. Germline CDR1 SGHDT, CDR2 YYEEEE. Trimming took off 2 bases at V and 8 bases at J, with 8 bases between the two ends. The CDR3 sequence is 13 residues long. The CDR3 loop reads CASSFGDYSPLHF. CDR3 in DNA: TGTGCCAGCAGCTTCGGAGACTATTCACCCCTCCACTTT.

The V and J genes are TRBV5-1 and TRBJ2-2, with 7 bases identical to TRBD1. The CDR3 consists of 15 residues. From germline, CDR1 is SGHRS and CDR2 YFSETQ. The V and J ends lost 4 bases and 2 bases, in that order; junction bases with no gene match: 5. DNA for the CDR3: TGCGCCAGCAGCCCGACAGGGAGCAACACCGGGGAGCTGTTTTTT. It translates to CASSPTGSNTGELFF. Using reference TRBV5-1 and TRBJ2-2 for the parts outside the CDR3, the full variable domain is KAGVTQTPRYLIKTRGQQVTLSCSPISGHRSVSWYQQTPGQGLQFLFEYFSETQRNKGNFPGRFSGRQFSNSRSEMNVSTLELGDSALYLCASSPTGSNTGELFFGEGSRLTVL.

The table lists this clone with a count of one. The genes are TRBV6-5 and TRBJ2-1, with a tentative D call TRBD1 (5 bases). This CDR3 has 15 amino acids. Trimming took 0 bases from V and 7 from J, leaving 13 bases between them. CDR1 is MNHEY, CDR2 SVGAGI, per germline. The CDR3 reads CASSYSQGPENEQFF. The CDR3, as DNA: TGTGCCAGCAGTTACTCGCAGGGTCCAGAGAATGAGCAGTTCTTC.

The V and J genes are TRBV6-1 and TRBJ2-3; 7 bases align to TRBD1. Germline V gives CDR1 MNHNS, CDR2 SASEGT. CDR3 length: 17 residues. V shed 0 bases and J 3 bases; nucleotides not matched to a gene: 9. The CDR3 protein is CASSEALKGGRTDTQYF. Written as DNA, the CDR3 is TGTGCCAGCAGTGAAGCGCTTAAAGGGGGCCGGACAGATACGCAGTATTTT.

This chain joins TRBV28 and TRBJ1-5; the D is unclear. The CDR3 length is 16 residues. Per the germline V gene, CDR1 is MDHEN and CDR2 is SYDVKM. V was shortened by 2 bases and J by 4 bases, with 15 bases between the two germline ends. The chain's CDR3 is CASSLVSVVRNQPQHF. The CDR3 DNA reads as TGTGCCAGCAGTTTAGTCTCGGTGGTTCGGAATCAGCCCCAGCATTTT.

This sequence joins TRBV6-5 and TRBJ2-5; 7 bases line up with TRBD2. V lost 6 bases and J lost 4; bases outside the gene matches: 2. Germline CDR1 MNHEY, CDR2 SVGAGI. The CDR3 has 12 residues. CDR3 DNA: TGTGCCAGCAGCTGGGGGGGAGAGACCCAGTACTTC. This sequence encodes CASSWGGETQYF.

The V gene is TRBV12-5, the J gene TRBJ2-1; the D gene could be TRBD1 or TRBD2 (6 bases each). The V gene lost 0 bases and the J gene lost 9 bases, with 18 bases spanning the gap. The CDR3 extends over 16 amino acids. In germline, CDR1 is LGHNT, CDR2 FRNRAP. The CDR3 DNA reads as TGTGCTAGTGGTTTGGTACTAGGGGGAGGAGTCTTTGAGCAGTTCTTC. This sequence encodes CASGLVLGGGVFEQFF.

The CDR3 DNA reads TGTGCCAGCAGTAGCGGGACCCATACCGGGGAGCTGTTTTTT. Translation: CASSSGTHTGELFF. The chain links TRBV6-6 to TRBJ2-2; 7 bases are a match to TRBD2. Trimming cost V 5 bases and J 5 bases; bases outside gene matches: 5. This CDR3 spans 14 amino acids. The germline gives CDR1 MNHNY, CDR2 SVGAGI (reference sequence).

This chain links TRBV7-9 with TRBJ2-1, with 7 bases that match TRBD2. Germline V gene data show CDR1 as SEHNR and CDR2 as FQNEAQ (reference sequence). This CDR3 is 16 amino acids long. The ends lost 4 bases at V and 4 bases at J; junction bases unmatched: 10. CDR3 bases: TGTGCCAGCAGCTCCTTAGGCGGGGGATCGTACAATGAGCAGTTCTTC. Residues: CASSSLGGGSYNEQFF.

The chain combines TRBV28 with TRBJ1-2, with a tentative D call TRBD1 (5 bases). V lost 4 bases and J 4 bases, leaving 25 bases between the germline ends. Germline-derived CDR1 and CDR2 are MDHEN and SYDVKM. The CDR3 totals 18 residues. CDR3 DNA: TGTGCCAGCAGTTCCTTTTCCTTTGACAGTCTGAATGGCTATGGCTACACCTTC. Amino acid sequence: CASSSFSFDSLNGYGYTF.

This chain links TRBV28 with TRBJ2-3, with 8 bases fitting TRBD2. V was clipped by 3 bases and J by 4 bases; unmatched bases: 3. The V gene's germline CDR1 is MDHEN and CDR2 SYDVKM. The CDR3 is 14 residues long. The CDR3 sequence: CASSFRGGSDTQYF. As DNA, the CDR3 is TGTGCCAGCAGTTTCCGGGGGGGATCAGATACGCAGTATTTT.

The chain links TRBV5-4 to TRBJ2-1; TRBD2 might be the D (5 bases). The V gene lost 4 bases and the J gene lost 2 bases, with 13 bases spanning the gap. The CDR3 runs to 15 residues. Germline loops: CDR1 SGHNT, CDR2 YYREEE (reference sequence). The CDR3 DNA is TGTGCCAGCAGCCCTAGCACAAGCCCCTACAATGAGCAGTTCTTC. Translated, it gives CASSPSTSPYNEQFF.

This chain connects TRBV9 to TRBJ1-6, with 12 bases fitting TRBD1. Trimming took 1 base from V and 10 from J; bases not matched to a gene: 9. The CDR3 runs to 17 residues. Germline-derived CDR1 and CDR2 are SGDLS and YYNGEE. CDR3 nucleotides: TGTGCCAGCAGCGTACTACCGGGACAGGGGGCGTTATCACCCCTCCACTTT. This translates into CASSVLPGQGALSPLHF.

This chain links TRBV7-9 with TRBJ1-4; 8 bases fit TRBD1. Germline V lookup: CDR1 SEHNR, CDR2 FQNEAQ (reference sequence). The CDR3 has 15 amino acids. Losses at the gene ends were 5 bases for V and 4 bases for J; bases not matched to a gene: 6. The CDR3 is CASSDRQGLNEKLFF. As DNA, the CDR3 is TGTGCCAGCAGCGATAGACAGGGGCTTAATGAAAAACTGTTTTTT. The full variable domain, rest sourced from reference TRBV7-9 and TRBJ1-4, is DTGVSQNPRHKITKRGQNVTFRCDPISEHNRLYWYRQTLGQGPEFLTYFQNEAQLEKSRLLSDRFSAERPKGSFSTLEIQRTEQGDSAMYLCASSDRQGLNEKLFFGSGTQLSVL.